This T cell receptor (beta chain) was found in a study of early T cells in non-severe SARS-CoV-2 infection. The overall study: Sequenced bulk RNA came from whole blood that was unsorted, and chains were unpaired.

This clonotype was observed many times. Its antigen is currently unknown. V gave up 6 bases and J gave up 5 bases, with 8 bases separating them. Germline CDR1 and CDR2: MNHNY and SVGAGI (reference sequence). The CDR3 is made up of 12 amino acids. Study results and caveats: VDJdb matching skewed toward anti-spike CD8 responses, missing private and CD4 specificities.

Attached unique molecular identifiers marked individual cDNA molecules. TCRdb re-derived calls from the 5' RACE reads in MiXCR, one entry per CDR3 protein. This sample yields around 60,000 distinct CDR3 sequences, of which around 20% are seen a single time; approximately 9% belongs to the top ten. The gene calls are TRBV6-6 and TRBJ2-1, with D unresolved. The material sequenced was whole blood, taken at baseline. The TCR was taken from an adult who was a healthcare worker with PCR-confirmed SARS-CoV-2 infection or an uninfected control (not recorded which). CDR3 region: CASSNTDNEQFF. The CDR3 nucleotides read TGTGCCAGCAGCAACACCGACAATGAGCAGTTCTTC.